The 17 T cell receptor beta chains below come from one sample, sequenced in a study of vaccination effects on CD4 cells after COVID-19. Viral peptide pool expansion of antigen-specific CD4+ T cells preceded sequencing in the ViraFEST assay. Following an approximately 10-day culture, CD4+ T cells were purified. Vaccinated recipients, who were negative for nucleocapsid antibodies, had no history of SARS-CoV-2 infection. The method was immunoSEQ multiplex PCR; TCRdb's version includes in-frame clones alone and lacks a portion of them. Altogether around 35,000 clones are present, approximately 68% being singletons, with the ten largest covering about 15%. Their antigens are not known. The source material was CD4+ T cells from PBMCs cultured with HCoV-OC43 spike peptides, sampled before COVID-19 vaccination. Documented subset: HCoV-OC43 spike overlapping peptide pool stimulation. The receptors were gathered from a human donor who received a COVID-19 vaccine.

The DNA of the CDR3 is TGCGCCAGCAGCTCCTCCATGACAGGGTCAGGAAACACCATATATTTT. Amino acids: CASSSSMTGSGNTIYF. This chain uses TRBV5-1 with TRBJ1-3, with 7 bases lining up with TRBD1. CDR3 length equals 16 residues. From germline, CDR1 is SGHRS and CDR2 YFSETQ. V gave up 3 bases and J gave up 4 bases; unmatched junction bases: 10.

The V and J genes are TRBV19 and TRBJ1-2; D may be TRBD1 (6 bases). The V end was cut by 5 bases, the J end by 2 bases, with 12 bases between. This CDR3 has 14 residues. Germline loops: CDR1 LNHDA, CDR2 SQIVND (reference sequence). As DNA, the CDR3 is TGTGCCAGTAGTCAACAGGGCGCCAACTATGGCTACACCTTC. Protein: CASSQQGANYGYTF.

This chain joins TRBV7-7 and TRBJ1-5, with D unresolved. V was trimmed by 5 bases and J by 4 bases, leaving 9 bases between them. The CDR3 length is 13 residues. Per germline, CDR1 SSHAT and CDR2 FNYEAQ (reference sequence). The CDR3: CASSPGFNQPQHF. The CDR3 bases are TGTGCCAGCAGCCCGGGATTTAATCAGCCCCAGCATTTT.

The rearrangement links TRBV11-2 to TRBJ2-1; TRBD2 might be the D (6 bases). The CDR3 is 15 residues long. CDR1 SGHAT and CDR2 FQNNGV come from the germline V gene. The germline V and J ends were trimmed by 5 bases and 2 bases, with 13 bases remaining between them. The CDR3 DNA reads as TGTGCCAGCAGCCCCAATCGGGAGACCTACAATGAGCAGTTCTTC. It codes for CASSPNRETYNEQFF.

This chain uses TRBV11-2 with TRBJ1-4; D may be TRBD1 (6 bases). Germline CDR1 reads SGHAT; CDR2 reads FQNNGV. The CDR3 is 13 amino acids. V lost 4 bases to trimming and J lost 8 bases, with 11 bases between them. CDR3: CASSSPRGEKLFF. The CDR3 DNA reads as TGTGCCAGCAGCTCGCCTAGGGGGGAAAAACTGTTTTTT.

The chain links TRBV5-1 to TRBJ1-4; tentatively, D is TRBD1 (5 bases). The V gene's germline CDR1 is SGHRS and CDR2 YFSETQ. Trimming shortened V by 0 bases and J by 0 bases, and 9 bases separated the two germline ends. CDR3 length: 16 residues. In DNA form, the CDR3 reads TGCGCCAGCAGCTTGGCCCTGACAGCAACTAATGAAAAACTGTTTTTT. Its protein product is CASSLALTATNEKLFF.

The chain combines TRBV3-1 (or the pseudogene TRBV3-2) with TRBJ2-2, with no clear D. Germline V CDR1 and CDR2: LGHDT, YNNKEL (reference sequence). V was shortened by 4 bases and J by 6 bases, with 6 bases between the two germline ends. This CDR3 contains 12 residues. CDR3 protein: CASSLSAGELFF. CDR3 bases: TGTGCCAGCAGCCTGAGCGCCGGGGAGCTGTTTTTT.

This clone appeared a single time. The J gene is TRBJ1-6, the V gene TRBV19; the match to TRBD1 covers 7 bases. V was clipped by 5 bases and J by 5 bases; unmatched bases: 12. Germline assignment: CDR1 LNHDA and CDR2 SQIVND (reference sequence). CDR3 length: 17 residues. The chain's CDR3 is CASSLYTGVRHNSPLHF. The CDR3, as DNA: TGTGCCAGTAGTCTCTACACAGGGGTTCGACATAATTCACCCCTCCACTTT. The whole variable domain, remainder taken from reference TRBV19 and TRBJ1-6, is DGGITQSPKYLFRKEGQNVTLSCEQNLNHDAMYWYRQDPGQGLRLIYYSQIVNDFQKGDIAEGYSVSREKKESFPLTVTSAQKNPTAFYLCASSLYTGVRHNSPLHFGNGTRLTVT.

With respect to this clone: This specimen includes other DNA sequences encoding the same CDR3. The chain's CDR3 is CASSVGTIQETQYF. In DNA form, the CDR3 reads TGTGCCAGCAGCGTAGGTACAATACAAGAGACCCAGTACTTC. This chain links TRBV9 with TRBJ2-5, with D hard to call. The V and J ends lost 0 bases and 2 bases respectively, with 8 bases between them. The V gene's germline CDR1 is SGDLS and CDR2 YYNGEE. The CDR3 runs to 14 residues.

This clone came up a few times. J is TRBJ2-3 and V is TRBV5-1; D unclear. The CDR3 consists of 13 residues. The germline V gene has CDR1 SGHRS and CDR2 YFSETQ. The germline V and J ends were trimmed by 0 bases and 11 bases, with 13 bases remaining between them. The CDR3 spells CASSLAHQEGQYF. The CDR3 bases are TGCGCCAGCAGCTTGGCCCACCAGGAAGGGCAGTATTTT.

The chain carries TRBV5-8 and TRBJ2-1, with D possibly TRBD2 on 5 matching bases. The V gene lost 2 bases and the J gene lost 1 base, with 13 bases spanning the gap. CDR1 and CDR2 from the germline V gene are SGHTS and YDEGEE. CDR3 length equals 16 residues. The CDR3 is CASSFYHGESYNEQFF. The CDR3 DNA sequence: TGTGCCAGCAGCTTTTACCACGGGGAATCCTACAATGAGCAGTTCTTC. The whole variable domain, filled in from reference TRBV5-8 and TRBJ2-1, reads EAGVTQSPTHLIKTRGQQATLRCSPISGHTSVYWYQQALGLGLQFLLWYDEGEERNRGNFPPRFSGRQFPNYSSELNVNALELEDSALYLCASSFYHGESYNEQFFGPGTRLTVL.

This clone showed up just a few times. The chain links TRBV11-2 to TRBJ1-6; 7 nucleotides match TRBD1. The V gene's germline CDR1 is SGHAT and CDR2 FQNNGV. This CDR3 spans 15 amino acids. J was trimmed by 8 bases and V by 5 bases; bases with no gene match: 9. The CDR3 coding sequence is TGTGCCAGCAGCGCATCCGGGACAGCATATTCACCCCTCCACTTT. Protein: CASSASGTAYSPLHF.

The chain carries TRBV19 and TRBJ1-2; D not certain. The CDR3 sequence is 14 residues long. Germline CDR1 reads LNHDA; CDR2 reads SQIVND (reference sequence). The V and J ends lost 3 bases and 2 bases respectively, with 10 bases between them. The CDR3 DNA follows: TGTGCCAGTAGTATCGGGCAGATCAACTATGGCTACACCTTC. Amino acid sequence: CASSIGQINYGYTF.

The chain is built from TRBV10-2 and TRBJ2-3; 11 bases line up with TRBD2. Germline V gives CDR1 WSHSY, CDR2 SAAADI. The V gene end was trimmed by 4 bases and the J gene end by 1 base; junction bases not matched to a gene: 4. This CDR3 contains 16 residues. CDR3 bases: TGCGCCAGCAGTGTTTTAGCGGGGGGGGGCACAGATACGCAGTATTTT. Protein product: CASSVLAGGGTDTQYF.

The rearrangement links TRBV11-3 to TRBJ2-3, with a tentative D call TRBD1 (6 bases). V gave up 3 bases and J gave up 4 bases, with 14 bases separating them. From germline, CDR1 is SGHNT and CDR2 YENEEA. This CDR3 spans 15 amino acids. DNA for the CDR3: TGTGCCAGCAGCTTGCAGGGGATGAGGGCAGATACGCAGTATTTT. This codes for CASSLQGMRADTQYF.

The chain has TRBV12-3 or TRBV12-4 and TRBJ1-1; D ambiguous. Trimming removed 3 bases from V and 5 bases from J, with 10 bases in between. The CDR3 consists of 13 residues. DNA for the CDR3: TGTGCCAGCAGTTTTACTCAGGAGACTGAAGCTTTCTTT. This translates into CASSFTQETEAFF.

Written as DNA, the CDR3 is TGTGCCAGCAGCAAACCTGGGGGAGTCAATGAGCAGTTCTTC. This gives the protein CASSKPGGVNEQFF. This chain joins TRBV21-1 and TRBJ2-1. TRBV21-1 is a recognized pseudogene. CDR3 size: 14 residues.